Described below is a single T cell receptor (beta chain) sequence and its context. The antigen is unknown. The beta constant-region primer was an equimolar mix of two oligonucleotides covering TRBC1 and TRBC2. Nested alpha and beta constant-region primers with the SP2 primer drove four PCR rounds on ligated cDNA. TCRdb reprocessed the UMI-ligation and nested PCR reads via MiXCR and lists one record per CDR3 protein. Among more than 95,000 distinct CDR3 sequences listed, more than 12% were seen once. This specimen belongs to a study of naive and memory T cell subsets. The V gene's germline CDR1 is SEHNR and CDR2 FQNEAQ (reference sequence). This CDR3 spans 14 amino acids. Trimming cost V 0 bases and J 7 bases, with 10 bases left between them. General study results and limits: A few larger clonotypes appeared in naive repertoires, especially CD8, possibly memory cells re-expressing CD45RA.

This clonotype was sampled from a human donor in good health. The chain combines TRBV7-9 with TRBJ2-4; D not certain. Sequencing was done on a sample of naive CD8+ T cells from blood. CDR3 amino acids: CASSLASTGNIQYF. The CDR3 DNA reads as TGTGCCAGCAGCTTAGCGTCGACTGGGAACATTCAGTACTTC.